A single sample is the source of the 32 T cell receptor beta chains below, sequenced in a study of technical replicates of blood from a few donors. Method: immunoSEQ multiplex PCR; TCRdb's copy keeps in-frame clones and lacks some. The data contain about 12,000 clones, approximately 86% of them singletons. The sequenced sample was PBMCs. The source is a human donor in good health.

The chain carries TRBV5-5 and TRBJ2-3; 7 nucleotides align to TRBD2. In germline, CDR1 is SGHKS, CDR2 YYEKEE (reference sequence). The CDR3 spans 13 residues. The V gene end was trimmed by 10 bases and the J gene end by 4 bases; junction bases not matched to a gene: 9. CDR3 nucleotides: TGTGCCTGCACCAGCGGGACCTCAGATACGCAGTATTTT. Translating gives CACTSGTSDTQYF.

The V call is TRBV28, the J call TRBJ2-3; D gene unclear. The V gene lost 3 bases and the J gene lost 7 bases, with 8 bases spanning the gap. The CDR3 is made up of 12 amino acids. Germline V gene lookup returns CDR1 MDHEN and CDR2 SYDVKM. The CDR3 loop is CASSFFVNTQYF. The DNA for the CDR3 is TGTGCCAGCAGTTTCTTCGTAAATACGCAGTATTTT.

The chain is built from TRBV10-3 and TRBJ2-3; TRBD2 is a possible D gene (6 bases). The CDR3 sequence is 22 residues long. CDR1 is ENHRY and CDR2 is SYGVKD in the germline V gene. The V end lost 4 bases, the J end lost 5 bases, and 37 bases lay between the germline ends. CDR3 loop: CAISASIFFSGLAGWYLDTQYF. The CDR3, as DNA: TGTGCCATCAGTGCTTCGATCTTTTTTTCTGGGCTGGCGGGGTGGTATTTAGATACGCAGTATTTT.

The chain employs TRBV10-3 and TRBJ2-1, with 8 bases fitting TRBD1. The V gene's germline CDR1 is ENHRY and CDR2 SYGVKD. The junction had 6 bases not matched to a gene; V was cut back by 0 bases and J by 5 bases. The CDR3 extends over 16 amino acids. The CDR3 loop is CAISESDHRGDNEQFF. The CDR3 coding sequence is TGTGCCATCAGTGAGTCTGATCACAGGGGGGACAATGAGCAGTTCTTC.

This clone has a handful of counts. The chain recombines TRBV6-4 with TRBJ2-7; TRBD2 aligns across 8 bases. Per the germline V gene, CDR1 is MRHNA and CDR2 is SNTAGT. The ends lost 10 bases at V and 2 bases at J; junction bases unmatched: 22. This CDR3 has 18 amino acids. CDR3 in amino acids: CATIPGRGRGTRAYEQYF. The CDR3 DNA is TGTGCCACCATCCCGGGGCGGGGGAGAGGGACTAGAGCCTACGAGCAGTACTTC.

V is TRBV28 and J is TRBJ2-7; D call uncertain. Germline V CDR1 and CDR2: MDHEN, SYDVKM. The CDR3 sequence is 16 residues long. The germline V and J ends were trimmed by 1 base and 0 bases, with 13 bases remaining between them. In nucleotides, the CDR3 is TGTGCCAGCAGTTTATCGCAAGAGCGCCCCTCCTACGAGCAGTACTTC. Translated, it gives CASSLSQERPSYEQYF.

The chain has TRBV19 and TRBJ1-2; no definite D call. Germline V gene lookup returns CDR1 LNHDA and CDR2 SQIVND (reference sequence). The CDR3 consists of 14 residues. Trimming stripped 5 bases from V and 0 bases from J, with 10 bases between. Here the CDR3 reads CASSLYGANYGYTF. The DNA of the CDR3 is TGTGCCAGTAGTCTGTACGGGGCTAACTATGGCTACACCTTC.

This clone was recorded only once. This rearrangement joins TRBV2 to TRBJ2-1, with 15 bases that match TRBD2. CDR1 is SNHLY and CDR2 is FYNNEI in the germline V gene. CDR3 length: 18 amino acids. J gave up 11 bases and V 8 bases, and 19 bases lay outside the gene matches. The CDR3 DNA reads TGTGCCAGCGGCCCGCCGGGACTAGCGGGAGGTCTTATCGGGAAGCAGTTCTTC. This translates into CASGPPGLAGGLIGKQFF.

The rearrangement joins TRBV6-5 to TRBJ2-1, with a tentative D call TRBD2 (5 bases). The CDR3 has 14 residues. V dropped 0 bases and J dropped 9 bases, with 12 bases sitting between them. Germline V gene data show CDR1 as MNHEY and CDR2 as SVGAGI. The CDR3 region has the DNA TGTGCCAGCAGTTACTCGACTTGGGCGGGTGAGCAGTTCTTC. Residues: CASSYSTWAGEQFF.

The chain carries TRBV6-6 and TRBJ1-5, with D uncertain. The germline CDR1 and CDR2 sequences are MNHNY and SVGAGI (reference sequence). Trimming left V 8 bases short and J 7 bases short, with 21 bases between. This CDR3 region has 15 residues. As DNA, the CDR3 is TGTGCCAGCTCCCACCGAGGACTGGCGGGGCAGCCCCAGCATTTT. It is translated as CASSHRGLAGQPQHF.

The V and J genes are TRBV7-2 and TRBJ2-3, with TRBD1 matching 10 bases. CDR3 size: 14 residues. Germline V CDR1 and CDR2: SGHTA, FQGNSA. With 3 bases clipped from V and 3 bases from J, the junction kept 0 bases outside the gene matches. The DNA for the CDR3 is TGTGCCAGCAGCTTGGGACAGGGGACAGATACGCAGTATTTT. Its translation is CASSLGQGTDTQYF.

The chain combines TRBV27 with TRBJ2-3; possible D gene TRBD2, 6 bases. V lost 6 bases to trimming and J lost 2 bases, with 15 bases between them. There are 15 residues in the CDR3. CDR1 and CDR2 (germline): MNHEY, SMNVEV (reference sequence). The CDR3 region is CASRPLEDYTDTQYF. The CDR3 DNA reads TGTGCCAGCAGGCCACTGGAGGACTACACAGATACGCAGTATTTT.

The CDR3 reads CSVGRESGYTF. In DNA, the CDR3 is TGCAGCGTTGGCAGGGAAAGCGGCTACACCTTC. The chain employs TRBV29-1 and TRBJ1-2; D may be TRBD1 (5 bases). The CDR3 has 11 residues. The germline CDR1 and CDR2 sequences are SQVTM and ANQGSEA. Trimming stripped 4 bases from V and 8 bases from J, with 11 bases between.

V gene TRBV19 combines with J gene TRBJ1-4, with a possible D match to TRBD1 (5 bases). V was trimmed by 7 bases and J by 3 bases, leaving 15 bases between them. Per germline, CDR1 LNHDA and CDR2 SQIVND (reference sequence). CDR3 length: 15 amino acids. This chain's CDR3 is CASKGLRPSNEKLFF. CDR3 coding DNA: TGTGCCAGTAAGGGGCTCCGGCCCTCTAATGAAAAACTGTTTTTT.

The chain carries TRBV19 and TRBJ2-2; weak D call: TRBD2 (7 bases). Trimming shortened V by 3 bases and J by 8 bases, and 13 bases separated the two germline ends. Germline V gene data show CDR1 as LNHDA and CDR2 as SQIVND (reference sequence). This CDR3 comprises 14 residues. For the CDR3, the DNA is TGTGCCAGTAGTATGGGGGGGGCCTCAGGGGAGCTGTTTTTT. Its protein is CASSMGGASGELFF.

This chain uses TRBV6-1 with TRBJ1-5; tentative D call: TRBD1 (5 bases). This CDR3 region has 16 residues. Trimming took off 3 bases at V and 0 bases at J, with 12 bases between the two ends. Germline V CDR1 and CDR2: MNHNS, SASEGT. The DNA for the CDR3 is TGTGCCAGCAGTGATCTGGGAGGGGATAGCAATCAGCCCCAGCATTTT. It is translated as CASSDLGGDSNQPQHF.

The genes are TRBV7-2 and TRBJ1-5, with TRBD1 as a possible D gene (6 bases). The CDR3 spans 14 residues. Germline values: CDR1 SGHTA, CDR2 FQGNSA. The V end lost 3 bases, the J end lost 3 bases, and 9 bases lay between the germline ends. CDR3 coding DNA: TGTGCCAGCAGCTTCACAGGGATCAATCAGCCCCAGCATTTT. Its translation: CASSFTGINQPQHF.

This chain connects TRBV6-1 to TRBJ1-2; D not certain. Germline V gene data show CDR1 as MNHNS and CDR2 as SASEGT. V was trimmed by 3 bases and J by 5 bases, leaving 13 bases between them. This CDR3 spans 14 amino acids. In DNA, the CDR3 is TGTGCCAGCAGTGATGGGCCCGGCCCATATGGCTACACCTTC. Its protein product is CASSDGPGPYGYTF.

The V call is TRBV6-5, the J call TRBJ1-4; D is possibly TRBD1 (6 bases). The V gene lost 5 bases and the J gene lost 4 bases, with 14 bases spanning the gap. Germline-derived CDR1 and CDR2 are MNHEY and SVGAGI. This CDR3 region has 15 residues. The CDR3 nucleotides are TGTGCCAGCAGTCTCCGGACAGCGCTTAATGAAAAACTGTTTTTT. Translation gives CASSLRTALNEKLFF.

The chain links TRBV19 to TRBJ1-1, with D possibly TRBD1 on 6 matching bases. The CDR3 length is 14 residues. Germline V gives CDR1 LNHDA, CDR2 SQIVND (reference sequence). Trimming pared 7 bases from V and 8 bases from J, leaving 20 bases between. The CDR3 protein is CASTIDRTLGEAFF. Written as DNA, the CDR3 is TGTGCCAGTACTATCGACAGGACCCTTGGGGAAGCTTTCTTT.

The chain has TRBV30 and TRBJ1-2, with D perhaps TRBD1 (6 bases). V was clipped by 0 bases and J by 8 bases, with 10 bases between them. Germline lookup yields CDR1 GTSNPN and CDR2 SVGIG (reference sequence). The length of the CDR3 is 12 residues. The CDR3 DNA sequence: TGTGCCTGGAGTGTACAGGGTGGAGGCTACACCTTC. This translates into CAWSVQGGGYTF.

The chain links TRBV6-5 to TRBJ1-1; D is perhaps TRBD1 (6 bases). The V end was cut by 4 bases, the J end by 11 bases, with 17 bases between. The CDR3 length is 13 residues. CDR1 is MNHEY and CDR2 is SVGAGI in the germline V gene. As DNA, the CDR3 is TGTGCCAGCAGTTCTACAGGGACAAAGAATGCTTTCTTT. Its translation is CASSSTGTKNAFF.

This clone was counted once. CDR3 DNA: TGTGCCAGCCCTGCGGAGCGGGAGAGAGCCAATGAGCAGTTCTTC. Translating it yields CASPAERERANEQFF. This chain uses TRBV12-1 with TRBJ2-1; TRBD2 reflects the table's D call only, with no check against the DNA. TRBV12-1 is designated a pseudogene. The CDR3 has 15 amino acids.

DNA of the CDR3: TGTGCCAGCAGCCTAGACAGGGTCTCTCAGTTCTTC. It yields the protein CASSLDRVSQFF. This sequence joins TRBV14 and TRBJ2-1, with 7 positions matching TRBD1. Per germline, CDR1 SGHDN and CDR2 FVKESK. The V and J ends lost 4 bases and 13 bases, in that order; junction bases with no gene match: 7. The CDR3 consists of 12 residues.

CDR3 region: CASSLRDRPNMNTEAFF. CDR3 DNA sequence: TGTGCCAGTAGTCTCCGGGACAGGCCTAACATGAACACTGAAGCTTTCTTT. The V gene is TRBV19, the J gene TRBJ1-1; 8 bases match TRBD1. The germline CDR1 and CDR2 sequences are LNHDA and SQIVND (reference sequence). The ends lost 5 bases at V and 0 bases at J; junction bases unmatched: 11. This CDR3 is built from 17 residues.

The chain employs TRBV6-1 and TRBJ1-2; D is unclear. The CDR3 has 11 amino acids. The V gene's germline CDR1 is MNHNS and CDR2 SASEGT. Between the trimmed V and J ends, which lost 10 bases and 2 bases, there was a span of 8 bases. The CDR3 is CATRENYGYTF. In nucleotides, the CDR3 is TGTGCCACCCGGGAGAACTATGGCTACACCTTC.

This chain links TRBV28 with TRBJ2-1, with 7 bases aligning to TRBD2. With V trimmed by 6 bases and J by 0 bases, 8 bases remained unmatched. Germline-derived CDR1 and CDR2 are MDHEN and SYDVKM. The CDR3 is made up of 16 amino acids. CDR3 protein: CASSTTGGSSYNEQFF. The CDR3 bases are TGTGCCAGCAGCACCACGGGGGGAAGCTCCTACAATGAGCAGTTCTTC.

The rearrangement links TRBV30 to TRBJ1-4, with 8 bases matching TRBD1. In germline, CDR1 is GTSNPN, CDR2 SVGIG (reference sequence). CDR3 length: 13 amino acids. V shed 0 bases, J shed 8 bases, and the junction held 2 bases outside the gene matches. CDR3 coding DNA: TGTGCCTGGAGTGTCGCAGGGGGCGAAAAACTGTTTTTT. Its translation is CAWSVAGGEKLFF.

This sequence joins TRBV27 and TRBJ1-5; possibly TRBD1 for D (5 bases). This CDR3 region has 14 residues. CDR1 and CDR2 from the germline V gene are MNHEY and SMNVEV (reference sequence). Trimming took 0 bases from V and 7 from J, leaving 10 bases between them. Written as DNA, the CDR3 is TGTGCCAGCAGTTTATCAGGGGTGGGACAGCCCCAGCATTTT. This translates into CASSLSGVGQPQHF.

The chain employs TRBV11-2 and TRBJ2-7, with D perhaps TRBD1 (6 bases). This CDR3 is built from 16 residues. The V gene lost 1 base and the J gene lost 0 bases, with 13 bases spanning the gap. Germline assignment: CDR1 SGHAT and CDR2 FQNNGV. CDR3 in amino acids: CASSLVPGDFSYEQYF. CDR3 nucleotides: TGTGCCAGCAGCTTAGTTCCAGGGGATTTCTCCTACGAGCAGTACTTC.

A few counts support this clone. The chain carries TRBV6-1 and TRBJ2-7; 11 bases are a match to TRBD2. The CDR3 loop spans 15 amino acids. CDR1 and CDR2 from the germline V gene are MNHNS and SASEGT. Germline trimming cut 5 bases from V and 2 bases from J; bases unmatched to any gene: 5. DNA for the CDR3: TGTGCCAGCAGTAAGACTAGCGGGGACCCCTACGAGCAGTACTTC. This translates into CASSKTSGDPYEQYF.

This chain joins TRBV28 and TRBJ2-7; possibly TRBD2 for D (6 bases). V was pared by 3 bases and J by 2 bases, with 11 bases between. Germline values: CDR1 MDHEN, CDR2 SYDVKM. CDR3 length: 14 residues. Written as DNA, the CDR3 is TGTGCCAGCAGTTTTGATGCGGGAACCTACGAGCAGTACTTC. Translating it yields CASSFDAGTYEQYF.